This TCR beta chain was sequenced during a study of PD-1 blockade in classical Hodgkin lymphoma. The sample holds a few counts of this clone. The antigen is not known. Trimming stripped 3 bases from V and 9 bases from J, with 15 bases between. Germline V gene data show CDR1 as KGHSH and CDR2 as LQKENI. The CDR3 is 15 residues long. Assay: immunoSEQ multiplex PCR; the TCRdb copy retains only in-frame clones and omits some. The sample lists tens of thousands of clones, roughly 73% occurring once. Study findings and constraints: Patients who initiated nivolumab within 1 year of ASCT were excluded.

Specified time point: cycle 4 day 1 (C4D1), after five to seven weeks of nivolumab. Every patient had relapsed following autologous stem cell transplantation, and cohorts differed in brentuximab vedotin exposure. The source material was peripheral blood mononuclear cells (PBMCs), sampled before the fourth cycle of nivolumab. V is TRBV18 and J is TRBJ1-6; D is perhaps TRBD1 (6 bases). The sequence was obtained from a human donor with classical Hodgkin lymphoma. DNA for the CDR3: TGTGCCAGCTCACCGCCGACAGGAGCTTCTTCACCCCTCCACTTT. This translates into CASSPPTGASSPLHF.